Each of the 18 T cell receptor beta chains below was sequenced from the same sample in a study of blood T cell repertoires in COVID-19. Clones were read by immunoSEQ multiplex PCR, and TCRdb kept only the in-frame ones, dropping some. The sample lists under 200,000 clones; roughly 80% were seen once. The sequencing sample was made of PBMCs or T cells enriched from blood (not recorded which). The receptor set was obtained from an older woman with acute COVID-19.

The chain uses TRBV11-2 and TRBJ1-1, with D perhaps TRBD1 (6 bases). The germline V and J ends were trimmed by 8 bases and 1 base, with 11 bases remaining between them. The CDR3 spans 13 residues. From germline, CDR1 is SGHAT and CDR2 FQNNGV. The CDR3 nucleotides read TGTGCCAGCCTTCGGACAGAGAACACTGAAGCTTTCTTT. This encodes CASLRTENTEAFF.

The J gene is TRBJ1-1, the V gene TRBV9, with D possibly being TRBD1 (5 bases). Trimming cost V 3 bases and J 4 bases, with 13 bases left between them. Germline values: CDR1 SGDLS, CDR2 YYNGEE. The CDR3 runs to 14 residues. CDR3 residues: CASSATVRVTEAFF. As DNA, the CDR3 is TGTGCCAGCAGCGCGACAGTCCGTGTCACTGAAGCTTTCTTT. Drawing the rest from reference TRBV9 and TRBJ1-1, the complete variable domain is DSGVTQTPKHLITATGQRVTLRCSPRSGDLSVYWYQQSLDQGLQFLIQYYNGEERAKGNILERFSAQQFPDLHSELNLSSLELGDSALYFCASSATVRVTEAFFGQGTRLTVV.

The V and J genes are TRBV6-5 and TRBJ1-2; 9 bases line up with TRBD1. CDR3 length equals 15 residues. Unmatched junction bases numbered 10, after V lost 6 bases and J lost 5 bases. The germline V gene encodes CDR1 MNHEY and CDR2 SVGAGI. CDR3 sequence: CASSTAPDRGYGYTF. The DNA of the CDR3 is TGTGCCAGCAGCACCGCACCAGACAGGGGGTATGGCTACACCTTC.

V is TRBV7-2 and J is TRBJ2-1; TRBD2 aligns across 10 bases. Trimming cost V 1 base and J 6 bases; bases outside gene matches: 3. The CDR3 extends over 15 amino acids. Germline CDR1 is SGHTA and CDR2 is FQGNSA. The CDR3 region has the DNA TGTGCCAGCAGCTTAGGAGCGGGGGGGTTCAATGAGCAGTTCTTC. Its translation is CASSLGAGGFNEQFF.

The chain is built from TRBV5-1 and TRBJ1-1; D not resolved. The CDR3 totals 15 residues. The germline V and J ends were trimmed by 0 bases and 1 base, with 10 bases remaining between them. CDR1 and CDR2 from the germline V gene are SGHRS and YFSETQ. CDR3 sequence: CASSLGANRNTEAFF. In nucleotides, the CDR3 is TGCGCCAGCAGCTTGGGGGCCAACAGGAACACTGAAGCTTTCTTT. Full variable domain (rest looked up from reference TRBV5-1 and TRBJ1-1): KAGVTQTPRYLIKTRGQQVTLSCSPISGHRSVSWYQQTPGQGLQFLFEYFSETQRNKGNFPGRFSGRQFSNSRSEMNVSTLELGDSALYLCASSLGANRNTEAFFGQGTRLTVV.

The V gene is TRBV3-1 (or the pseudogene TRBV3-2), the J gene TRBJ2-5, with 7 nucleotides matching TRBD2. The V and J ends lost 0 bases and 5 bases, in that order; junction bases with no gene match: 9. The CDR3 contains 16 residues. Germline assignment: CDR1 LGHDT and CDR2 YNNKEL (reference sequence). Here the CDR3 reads CASSQDQGLVAETQYF. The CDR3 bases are TGTGCCAGCAGCCAAGATCAAGGACTAGTGGCGGAGACCCAGTACTTC.

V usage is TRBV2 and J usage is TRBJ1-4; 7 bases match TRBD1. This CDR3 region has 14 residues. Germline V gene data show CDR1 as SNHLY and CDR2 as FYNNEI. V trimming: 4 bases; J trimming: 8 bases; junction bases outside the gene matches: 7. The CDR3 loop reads CASSGGTVGEKLFF. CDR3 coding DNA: TGTGCCAGCAGTGGCGGGACAGTGGGAGAAAAACTGTTTTTT.

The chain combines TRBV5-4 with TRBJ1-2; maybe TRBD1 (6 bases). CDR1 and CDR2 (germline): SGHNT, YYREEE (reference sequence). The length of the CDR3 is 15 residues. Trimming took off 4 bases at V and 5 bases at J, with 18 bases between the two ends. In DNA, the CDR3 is TGTGCCAGCAGCAAAAGACAGGAGCTGCAATATGGCTACACCTTC. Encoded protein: CASSKRQELQYGYTF.

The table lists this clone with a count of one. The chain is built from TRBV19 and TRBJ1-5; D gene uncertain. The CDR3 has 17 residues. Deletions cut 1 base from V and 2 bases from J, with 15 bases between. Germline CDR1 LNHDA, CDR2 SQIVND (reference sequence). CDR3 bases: TGTGCCAGTAGTATAGTGATTCGGAGGTCGCGCAATCAGCCCCAGCATTTT. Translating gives CASSIVIRRSRNQPQHF.

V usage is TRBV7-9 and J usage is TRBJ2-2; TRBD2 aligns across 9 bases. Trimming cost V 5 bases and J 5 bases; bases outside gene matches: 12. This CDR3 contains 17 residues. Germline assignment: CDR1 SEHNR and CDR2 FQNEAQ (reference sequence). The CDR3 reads CASSGYRLAVMTGELFF. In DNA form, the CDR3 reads TGTGCCAGCAGCGGCTACAGACTAGCGGTGATGACCGGGGAGCTGTTTTTT.

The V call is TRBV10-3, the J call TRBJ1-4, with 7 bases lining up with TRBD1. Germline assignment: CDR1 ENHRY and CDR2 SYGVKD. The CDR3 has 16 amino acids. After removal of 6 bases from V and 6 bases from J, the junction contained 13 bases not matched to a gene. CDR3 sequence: CAIRSAEGTADEKLFF. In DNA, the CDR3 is TGTGCCATCAGATCTGCGGAGGGGACAGCCGATGAAAAACTGTTTTTT.

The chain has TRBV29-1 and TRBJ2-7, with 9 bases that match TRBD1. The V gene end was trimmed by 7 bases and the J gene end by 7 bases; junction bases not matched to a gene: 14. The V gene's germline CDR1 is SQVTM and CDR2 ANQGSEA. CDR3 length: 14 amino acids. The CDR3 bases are TGCAGCGGTGGGGGGACAGGGATCTTTGAAGAGCAGTACTTC. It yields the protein CSGGGTGIFEEQYF.

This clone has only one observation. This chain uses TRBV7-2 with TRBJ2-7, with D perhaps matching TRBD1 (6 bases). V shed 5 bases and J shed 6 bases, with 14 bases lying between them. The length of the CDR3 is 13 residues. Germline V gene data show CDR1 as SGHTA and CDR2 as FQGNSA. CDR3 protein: CASSAEDRREQYF. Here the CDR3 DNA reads TGTGCCAGCAGCGCCGAAGACAGGCGCGAGCAGTACTTC.

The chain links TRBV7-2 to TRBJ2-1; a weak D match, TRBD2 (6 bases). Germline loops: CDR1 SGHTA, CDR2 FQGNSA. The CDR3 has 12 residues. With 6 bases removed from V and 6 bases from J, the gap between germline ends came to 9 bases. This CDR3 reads CASSQTSNEQFF. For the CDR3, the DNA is TGTGCCAGCAGTCAGACTAGCAATGAGCAGTTCTTC.

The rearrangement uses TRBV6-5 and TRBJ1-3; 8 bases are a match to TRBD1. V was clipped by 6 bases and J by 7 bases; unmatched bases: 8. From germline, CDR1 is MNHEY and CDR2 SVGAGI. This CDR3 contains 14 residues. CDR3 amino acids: CASSNRGVRNTIYF. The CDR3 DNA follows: TGTGCCAGCAGCAACAGGGGGGTTCGGAACACCATATATTTT.

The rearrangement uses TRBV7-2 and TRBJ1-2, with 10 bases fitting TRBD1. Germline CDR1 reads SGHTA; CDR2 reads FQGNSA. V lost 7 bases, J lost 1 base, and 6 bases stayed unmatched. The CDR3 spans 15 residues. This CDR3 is CASTPGTGVNYGYTF. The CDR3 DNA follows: TGTGCCAGCACCCCGGGGACAGGGGTTAACTATGGCTACACCTTC.

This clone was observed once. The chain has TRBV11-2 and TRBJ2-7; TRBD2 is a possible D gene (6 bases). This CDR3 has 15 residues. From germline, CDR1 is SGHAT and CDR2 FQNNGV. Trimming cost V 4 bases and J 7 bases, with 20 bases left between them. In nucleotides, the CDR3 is TGTGCCAGCAGCTCGGGACTGGATGGTATGGGGGAGCAGTACTTC. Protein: CASSSGLDGMGEQYF. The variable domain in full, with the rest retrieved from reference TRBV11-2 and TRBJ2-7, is EAGVAQSPRYKIIEKRQSVAFWCNPISGHATLYWYQQILGQGPKLLIQFQNNGVVDDSQLPKDRFSAERLKGVDSTLKIQPAKLEDSAVYLCASSSGLDGMGEQYFGPGTRLTVT.

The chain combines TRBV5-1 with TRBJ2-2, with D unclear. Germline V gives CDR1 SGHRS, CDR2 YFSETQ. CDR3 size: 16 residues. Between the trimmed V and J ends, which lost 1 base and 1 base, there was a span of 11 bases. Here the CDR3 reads CASSLTFWQNTGELFF. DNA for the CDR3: TGCGCCAGCAGCTTGACGTTTTGGCAGAACACCGGGGAGCTGTTTTTT.